This T cell receptor beta chain originates from a study of T cell repertoires in cytomegalovirus infection. General study results and limits: What dominated the ex vivo response were HLA-C-restricted CMV-specific TCR beta clonotypes.

TCRdb ran MiXCR on the reads and lists one entry per CDR3 protein. The sample consists of around 310,000 distinct CDR3 sequences, 17% of them appearing once. This clonotype has at least ten counts. No antigen is known for it. Input material: PBMCs. This clonotype originated in a human donor in good health (CMV status not recorded). Some clones in this sample may be carry-over from other donors' samples.

CDR3 protein: CASSLSLDFLETQYF. The DNA for the CDR3 is TGTGCCAGCAGCCTATCCCTCGATTTTTTGGAGACCCAGTACTTC. The rearrangement links TRBV7-8 to TRBJ2-5; the D is unclear. CDR3 length equals 15 residues. CDR1 and CDR2 (germline): SGHVS, FQNEAQ. V lost 5 bases, J lost 5 bases, and 18 bases lay in between.